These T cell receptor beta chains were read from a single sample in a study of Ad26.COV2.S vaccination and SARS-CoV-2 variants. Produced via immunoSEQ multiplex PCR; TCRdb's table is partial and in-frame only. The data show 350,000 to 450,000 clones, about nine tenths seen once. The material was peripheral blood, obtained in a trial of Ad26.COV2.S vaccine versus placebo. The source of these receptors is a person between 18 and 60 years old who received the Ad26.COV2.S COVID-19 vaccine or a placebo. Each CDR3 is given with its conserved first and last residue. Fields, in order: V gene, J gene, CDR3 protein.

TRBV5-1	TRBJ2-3	CASSPSSTDTQYF
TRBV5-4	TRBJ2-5	CASSFSLVPETQYF
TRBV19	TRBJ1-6	CASSYGVNSPLHF
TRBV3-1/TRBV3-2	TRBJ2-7	CASSLARGTANTGHYEQYF
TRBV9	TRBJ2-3	CASSSGITDTQYF
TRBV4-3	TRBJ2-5	CASSQEVGDGTQYF
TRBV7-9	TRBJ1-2	CASSRDDHYGYTF
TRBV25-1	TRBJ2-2	CASSDTGLAGNTGELFF
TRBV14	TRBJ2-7	CASSQRGYSSYEQYF
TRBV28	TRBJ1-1	CASSLTDRNTEAFF
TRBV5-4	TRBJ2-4	CASSAASGEKNIQYF
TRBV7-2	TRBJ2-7	CASSSGGAYEQYF
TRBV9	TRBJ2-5	CASSVGTSPRIQETQYF
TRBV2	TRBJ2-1	CASKGQGGYNEQFF
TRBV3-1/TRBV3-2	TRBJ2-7	CASSPGTANSYEQYF
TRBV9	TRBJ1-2	CASSVGVSSNYGYTF
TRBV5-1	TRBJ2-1	CASNWRGLNEQFF
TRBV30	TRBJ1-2	CAWSVIHGYTF
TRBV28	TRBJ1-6	CAIGDSNSPLHF
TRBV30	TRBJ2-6	CAWSVRGGTGANVLTF
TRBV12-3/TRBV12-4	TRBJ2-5	CASSYRGTETQYF
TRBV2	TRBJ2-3	CASSGGLGLRDTQYF
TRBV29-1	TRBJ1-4	CSAVDPTTNEKLFF